This T cell receptor beta chain was captured in a study of T-cell reconstitution after alpha-beta-depleted transplantation in children. Overall study findings and caveats: After one year, T-cell counts and TCRbeta diversity mostly came from new T cells. Reports say that about two months after transplant, the alpha-beta T cells came out of several hundred graft clones that had expanded. Recipient T cells and thymic progenitors that survived gave rise to the high TCRbeta diversity observed at day 60 in some patients.

This clonotype turned up a few times. What it binds is not known. As it was prepared, the TCRbeta library received unique molecular identifiers. TCRdb processed the PCR reads anew with MiXCR; each CDR3 protein has one entry. The sample gives about 420,000 distinct CDR3 sequences, around 15% of which show up once; 25% to 30% is in the top ten. The CDR3 sequence is 17 residues long. Trimming stripped 5 bases from V and 0 bases from J, with 17 bases between. This receptor was taken from a boy less than two years old who had a stem cell transplant for Wiskott-Aldrich syndrome, so the T cells may come from the graft donor. The rearrangement uses TRBV12-3 or TRBV12-4 and TRBJ2-1; no clear D gene. Sequenced here: PBMCs, mostly from graft donor cells, sampled 360 days after TCRalphabeta/CD19-depleted stem cell transplant. The DNA for the CDR3 is TGTGCCAGCAGTCCGGGCCCCCTGTGGGGCTCCTACAATGAGCAGTTCTTC. Translating it yields CASSPGPLWGSYNEQFF.